This entry lists 21 T cell receptor beta chains sequenced from one sample in a study of blood T cell repertoires in COVID-19. Sequencing was performed with immunoSEQ multiplex PCR; in TCRdb, only in-frame clones are kept and a portion is missing. The sample comprises around 250,000 clones, about 87% of which are singletons, and roughly 10% rests with the top ten. The sequenced material came from peripheral blood. These receptors came from a woman aged 70-85 years with COVID-19, enrolled during active disease.

The chain combines TRBV27 with TRBJ1-1, with TRBD1 matching over 8 bases. J lost 7 bases, V lost 8 bases, and 9 bases had no gene match. This CDR3 has 13 amino acids. Germline V gives CDR1 MNHEY, CDR2 SMNVEV (reference sequence). CDR3 coding DNA: TGTGCCAGCCGACTAATTGGGACAGGTGAAGCTTTCTTT. Its translation is CASRLIGTGEAFF.

The chain combines TRBV28 with TRBJ2-1; 11 nucleotides agree with TRBD2. Germline V gene lookup returns CDR1 MDHEN and CDR2 SYDVKM. The CDR3 extends over 18 amino acids. Trimming removed 5 bases from V and 7 bases from J; junction bases left unmatched: 16. The CDR3 DNA reads as TGTGCCAGCAGTGCGTATTCTATAGCGGGAGGGCCCAGGAATGAGCAGTTCTTC. Its protein is CASSAYSIAGGPRNEQFF.

The chain carries TRBV28 and TRBJ2-2; D not certain. The CDR3 contains 15 residues. Germline V lookup: CDR1 MDHEN, CDR2 SYDVKM. Trimming stripped 5 bases from V and 0 bases from J, with 10 bases between. The CDR3 protein is CASSPPPANTGELFF. CDR3 nucleotides: TGTGCCAGCAGTCCCCCCCCAGCGAACACCGGGGAGCTGTTTTTT.

A few counts support this clone. CDR3 DNA: TGTGCCAGCAGCTTGGCGGACAGGGTTTACGAGCAGTACTTC. Translating it yields CASSLADRVYEQYF. The J gene is TRBJ2-7, the V gene TRBV5-4; 8 nucleotides agree with TRBD1. Trimming removed 0 bases from V and 4 bases from J; junction bases left unmatched: 3. CDR1 is SGHNT, CDR2 YYREEE, per germline (reference sequence). This CDR3 region has 14 residues.

The V call is TRBV28, the J call TRBJ1-5; a possible D gene is TRBD1 (5 bases). V was trimmed by 2 bases and J by 7 bases, leaving 9 bases between them. This CDR3 has 13 residues. Germline CDR1 is MDHEN and CDR2 is SYDVKM. The CDR3, as DNA: TGTGCCAGCAGTTTACAGGGTCACCAGCCCCAGCATTTT. As protein: CASSLQGHQPQHF.

Worth noting for this clone: The junction shows a germline mismatch at one end, possibly a read error. The chain has TRBV29-1 and TRBJ2-3; D might be TRBD1 (6 bases). Germline loops: CDR1 SQVTM, CDR2 ANQGSEA. The length of the CDR3 is 14 residues. CDR3 in DNA: TGCACCGTTGGGACGGGACAACTCACAGATACGCAGTATTTT. Translating it yields CTVGTGQLTDTQYF.

The chain employs TRBV7-9 and TRBJ2-1; D might be TRBD2 (6 bases). CDR3 length: 15 amino acids. Germline V gene lookup returns CDR1 SEHNR and CDR2 FQNEAQ (reference sequence). V shed 3 bases and J shed 5 bases, with 14 bases lying between them. CDR3 nucleotide sequence: TGTGCCAGCAGCTTGTCGGGGGTAGCAGACAATGAGCAGTTCTTC. It is translated as CASSLSGVADNEQFF.

V is TRBV30 and J is TRBJ2-7, with 9 bases identical to TRBD2. Germline V CDR1 and CDR2: GTSNPN, SVGIG (reference sequence). Trimming at V came to 5 bases and at J to 7 bases, leaving 18 bases not matched to a gene. The CDR3 spans 16 residues. The CDR3 nucleotides read TGTGCCTGGGGACGGTCGGGCGGGAGGGCATCGGGAGAGCAGTACTTC. Translation: CAWGRSGGRASGEQYF.

V usage is TRBV10-3 and J usage is TRBJ2-7; maybe TRBD1 (6 bases). Germline CDR1 and CDR2: ENHRY and SYGVKD. V was pared by 4 bases and J by 3 bases, with 13 bases between. The CDR3 sequence is 14 residues long. Here the CDR3 DNA reads TGTGCCATCAGTGCCCGGGACACCTTCTACGAGCAGTACTTC. As protein: CAISARDTFYEQYF.

The CDR3: CASSFQGAVYNEQFF. The CDR3, as DNA: TGCGCCAGCAGCTTTCAGGGGGCGGTTTACAATGAGCAGTTCTTC. The rearrangement uses TRBV5-1 and TRBJ2-1; 8 bases match TRBD1. V was clipped by 2 bases and J by 4 bases; unmatched bases: 5. The CDR3 covers 15 residues. Per germline, CDR1 SGHRS and CDR2 YFSETQ.

Only one count was recorded for this clone. The V and J genes are TRBV7-3 and TRBJ2-2, with D perhaps TRBD1 (5 bases). Trimming left V 0 bases short and J 6 bases short, with 14 bases between. This CDR3 is built from 16 residues. CDR1 and CDR2 (germline): SGHTA, FQGTGA. The chain's CDR3 is CASSLTGQGRAGELFF. Here the CDR3 DNA reads TGTGCCAGCAGCTTAACGGGGCAGGGCAGGGCCGGGGAGCTGTTTTTT.

The V gene is TRBV27, the J gene TRBJ2-7; the match to TRBD2 covers 13 bases. Unmatched junction bases numbered 3, after V lost 6 bases and J lost 4 bases. CDR3 length equals 14 residues. From germline, CDR1 is MNHEY and CDR2 SMNVEV (reference sequence). In DNA form, the CDR3 reads TGTGCCAGCAGGGGGACTAGCGGGATGTACGAGCAGTACTTC. This gives the protein CASRGTSGMYEQYF.

CDR3 bases: TGTGCCAGCAGTTACTCGTCGGGTTCGGGCTACGAGCAGTACTTC. Its translation: CASSYSSGSGYEQYF. The chain employs TRBV6-5 and TRBJ2-7; D is ambiguous. V dropped 0 bases and J dropped 3 bases, with 12 bases sitting between them. The CDR3 totals 15 residues. Germline CDR1 reads MNHEY; CDR2 reads SVGAGI.

The V gene is TRBV11-3, the J gene TRBJ2-3, with a weak D call TRBD2 (6 bases). Germline V gene data show CDR1 as SGHNT and CDR2 as YENEEA. V shed 5 bases and J shed 2 bases, with 11 bases lying between them. This CDR3 region has 14 residues. CDR3 residues: CASSRRTITDTQYF. CDR3 in DNA: TGTGCCAGCAGCAGGAGGACTATCACAGATACGCAGTATTTT. Full variable domain (rest looked up from reference TRBV11-3 and TRBJ2-3): EAGVVQSPRYKIIEKKQPVAFWCNPISGHNTLYWYLQNLGQGPELLIRYENEEAVDDSQLPKDRFSAERLKGVDSTLKIQPAELGDSAVYLCASSRRTITDTQYFGPGTRLTVL.

The chain joins TRBV24-1 to TRBJ1-5; weak D call: TRBD1 (6 bases). With 3 bases removed from V and 11 bases from J, the gap between germline ends came to 22 bases. Germline V gene sequence: CDR1 KGHDR, CDR2 SFDVKD. The CDR3 spans 16 residues. CDR3 residues: CATSDGGLQGLGTQHF. For the CDR3, the DNA is TGTGCCACCAGTGATGGGGGTCTACAGGGTTTGGGGACCCAGCATTTT.

About this clone itself: Other nucleotide sequences in the sample specify the same CDR3. The chain has TRBV28 and TRBJ2-7; tentatively, D is TRBD2 (6 bases). Germline V CDR1 and CDR2: MDHEN, SYDVKM. The CDR3 consists of 14 residues. Trimming shortened V by 3 bases and J by 2 bases, and 11 bases separated the two germline ends. The CDR3 DNA sequence: TGTGCCAGCAGTTTGGAGGGATCGGCCTACGAGCAGTACTTC. The encoded protein is CASSLEGSAYEQYF.

Remarks on this clone: Different DNA sequences within this sample yield the same CDR3. The chain couples TRBV27 to TRBJ1-1, with D uncertain. Germline CDR1 and CDR2: MNHEY and SMNVEV (reference sequence). This CDR3 is built from 14 residues. Trimming shortened V by 5 bases and J by 0 bases, and 10 bases separated the two germline ends. The CDR3 here is CASSLQLMNTEAFF. The CDR3 bases are TGTGCCAGCAGTCTGCAGTTGATGAACACTGAAGCTTTCTTT.

CDR3 sequence (DNA): TGTGCCAGCAGTGAAACTAGCGGATTAACCTACAATGAGCAGTTCTTC. It translates to CASSETSGLTYNEQFF. The chain couples TRBV2 to TRBJ2-1; 8 bases fit TRBD2. Germline-derived CDR1 and CDR2 are SNHLY and FYNNEI. The CDR3 runs 16 residues. J lost 2 bases, V lost 2 bases, and 5 bases had no gene match.

The chain joins TRBV5-4 to TRBJ1-1, with D unresolved. Between the trimmed V and J ends, which lost 4 bases and 4 bases, there was a span of 8 bases. This CDR3 region has 12 residues. Germline assignment: CDR1 SGHNT and CDR2 YYREEE (reference sequence). This CDR3 is CASSRVSTEAFF. CDR3 DNA sequence: TGTGCCAGCAGCCGTGTTTCCACTGAAGCTTTCTTT.

V and J are TRBV30 and TRBJ1-3; 7 bases map to TRBD1. Losses at the gene ends were 3 bases for V and 3 bases for J; bases not matched to a gene: 5. CDR3 size: 14 residues. Germline CDR1 and CDR2: GTSNPN and SVGIG (reference sequence). In nucleotides, the CDR3 is TGTGCCTGGAGAATGACAGGGAGTGGAAACACCATATATTTT. It encodes CAWRMTGSGNTIYF.

On this clone itself: Other DNA sequences in the same sample also yield this CDR3. The chain links TRBV7-9 to TRBJ1-5; D is uncertain. Germline loops: CDR1 SEHNR, CDR2 FQNEAQ (reference sequence). V was cut by 5 bases and J by 6 bases, with 8 bases left in between. The CDR3 spans 12 residues. The CDR3 here is CASSREGQPQHF. DNA of the CDR3: TGTGCCAGCAGCCGCGAGGGTCAGCCCCAGCATTTT.